Sequencing of this T cell receptor beta chain was carried out in a study of blood T cell repertoires in COVID-19. Study information: The origin of the acute and convalescent COVID-19 samples was the United States, Italy and Spain. T cells, B-cell-depleted T cells, or PBMCs provided the cDNA or gDNA that served as material.

Original data processing: For nucleated cells, counts were estimated from reference gene primer amplification. Libraries were prepared by immunoSEQ multiplex PCR; TCRdb keeps only in-frame clonotypes and omits some of them. V, J and clone size are taken as reported in that table, and D and trimming were inferred from the DNA itself. The data contain roughly 250,000 clones, about nine tenths of them seen just once; the ten biggest clones take up 9.5% to 15%. Patients from Seattle were sampled longitudinally, starting during active infection. Deletions cut 1 base from V and 0 bases from J, with 10 bases between. The CDR3 covers 16 residues. CDR1 is SGHAT, CDR2 FQNNGV, per germline.

The receptor was isolated from a woman aged 25 to 45 with COVID-19, enrolled during active disease. V is TRBV11-2 and J is TRBJ1-3; D gene ambiguous. Sequencing was performed on peripheral blood. CDR3 residues: CASSLVLRNSGNTIYF. The CDR3 DNA reads TGTGCCAGCAGCTTAGTTCTCAGGAACTCTGGAAACACCATATATTTT. Full variable domain (outside the CDR3, taken from reference TRBV11-2 and TRBJ1-3): EAGVAQSPRYKIIEKRQSVAFWCNPISGHATLYWYQQILGQGPKLLIQFQNNGVVDDSQLPKDRFSAERLKGVDSTLKIQPAKLEDSAVYLCASSLVLRNSGNTIYFGEGSWLTVV.